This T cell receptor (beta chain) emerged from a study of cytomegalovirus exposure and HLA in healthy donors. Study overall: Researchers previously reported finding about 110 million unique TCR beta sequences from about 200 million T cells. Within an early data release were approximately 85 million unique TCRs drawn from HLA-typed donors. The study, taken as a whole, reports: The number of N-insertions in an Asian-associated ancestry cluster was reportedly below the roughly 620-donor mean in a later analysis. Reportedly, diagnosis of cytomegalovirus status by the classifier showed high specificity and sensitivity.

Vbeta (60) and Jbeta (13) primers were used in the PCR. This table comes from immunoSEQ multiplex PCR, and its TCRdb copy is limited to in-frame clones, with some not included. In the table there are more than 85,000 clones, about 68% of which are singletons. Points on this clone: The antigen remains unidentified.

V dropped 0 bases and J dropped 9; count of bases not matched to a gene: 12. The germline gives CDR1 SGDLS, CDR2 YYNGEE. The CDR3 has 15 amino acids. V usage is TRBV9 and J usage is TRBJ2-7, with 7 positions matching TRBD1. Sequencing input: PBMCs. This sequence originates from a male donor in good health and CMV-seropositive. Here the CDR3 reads CASSVEGTATTPQYF. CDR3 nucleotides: TGTGCCAGCAGCGTAGAAGGGACAGCCACTACGCCGCAGTACTTC.